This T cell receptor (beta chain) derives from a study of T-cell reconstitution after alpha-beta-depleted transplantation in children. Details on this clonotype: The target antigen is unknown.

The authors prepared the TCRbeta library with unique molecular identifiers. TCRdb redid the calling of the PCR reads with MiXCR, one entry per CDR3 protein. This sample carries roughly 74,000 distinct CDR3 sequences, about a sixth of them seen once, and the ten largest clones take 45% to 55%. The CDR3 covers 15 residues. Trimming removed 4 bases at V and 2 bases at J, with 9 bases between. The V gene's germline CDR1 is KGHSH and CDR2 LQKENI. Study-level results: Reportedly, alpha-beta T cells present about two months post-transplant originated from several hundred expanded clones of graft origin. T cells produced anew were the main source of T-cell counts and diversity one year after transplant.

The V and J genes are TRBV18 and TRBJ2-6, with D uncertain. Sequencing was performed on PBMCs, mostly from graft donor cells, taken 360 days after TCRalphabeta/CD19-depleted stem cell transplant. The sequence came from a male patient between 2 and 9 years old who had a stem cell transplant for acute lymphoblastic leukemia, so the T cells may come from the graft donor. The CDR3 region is CASSLELPGANVLTF. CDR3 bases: TGTGCCAGCTCACTCGAGCTTCCTGGGGCCAACGTCCTGACTTTC. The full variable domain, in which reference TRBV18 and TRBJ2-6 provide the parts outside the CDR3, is NAGVMQNPRHLVRRRGQEARLRCSPMKGHSHVYWYRQLPEEGLKFMVYLQKENIIDESGMPKERFSAEFPKEGPSILRIQQVVRGDSAAYFCASSLELPGANVLTFGAGSRLTVL.